The clone carrying this T cell receptor beta chain was picked up one time. Germline assignment: CDR1 SGHDT and CDR2 YYEEEE. This CDR3 region has 15 residues. V lost 4 bases, J lost 7 bases, and 18 bases lay in between. The method was immunoSEQ multiplex PCR; TCRdb's version includes in-frame clones alone and lacks a portion of them. The table shows about 19,000 clones, with roughly 88% occurring only once. The data were taken from a study of blood T cell repertoires in COVID-19. The origin of this receptor is a human donor in a cohort sampled during active COVID-19. Sample: peripheral blood. The rearrangement joins TRBV5-6 to TRBJ1-5; weak D call: TRBD1 (5 bases). The CDR3 loop reads CASSPRDGAGQPQHF. The CDR3, as DNA: TGTGCCAGCAGCCCTCGGGACGGAGCGGGACAGCCCCAGCATTTT.